These 26 T cell receptor beta chains were all obtained from the same sample, sequenced in a study of shared clonotypes between healthy human individuals (dated by TCRdb to the early 2020s). Library preparation used the immunoSEQ multiplex PCR assay. TCRdb took this table from immuneACCESS and kept in-frame rearrangements with V and J called. Such tables lack part of the clones; where checked against another copy, unresolved V genes explain under half of the gap, and the rest is unexplained. The table for this sample lists approximately 500,000 clones; about 96% of them were counted only once. The ten top clones hold 0.06% of the sample. Sequences were obtained from naive CD4+ T cells sorted from blood. The cell subset or site label, as the study defines it: CD45RA+ positively selected. These receptors originate from a woman aged 25 to 45 in good health.

This sequence joins TRBV10-1 and TRBJ2-6; D not resolved. Trimming shortened V by 5 bases and J by 0 bases, and 14 bases separated the two germline ends. The germline CDR1 and CDR2 sequences are WNHNN and SYGVQD (reference sequence). CDR3 size: 17 residues. This chain's CDR3 is CASSNIGLSSGANVLTF. The CDR3 coding sequence is TGCGCCAGCAGTAATATTGGTTTAAGCTCTGGGGCCAACGTCCTGACTTTC.

The chain links TRBV19 to TRBJ2-1; D remains ambiguous. CDR1 is LNHDA and CDR2 is SQIVND in the germline V gene (reference sequence). CDR3 length: 11 residues. Between the trimmed V and J ends, which lost 5 bases and 4 bases, there was a span of 3 bases. The CDR3 spells CASSAYNEQFF. Written as DNA, the CDR3 is TGTGCCAGTAGTGCATACAATGAGCAGTTCTTC.

The chain carries TRBV7-2 and TRBJ1-6; weak D call: TRBD1 (5 bases). V was cut by 1 base and J by 1 base, with 14 bases left in between. Per the germline V gene, CDR1 is SGHTA and CDR2 is FQGNSA. The CDR3 is made up of 18 amino acids. CDR3 amino acids: CASSLVGQGGSYNSPLHF. CDR3 coding DNA: TGTGCCAGCAGCTTAGTTGGGCAGGGAGGATCCTATAATTCACCCCTCCACTTT.

This clone was found once. The same CDR3 also results from other DNA sequences found in this sample. The V call is TRBV18, the J call TRBJ1-1; D not resolved. The CDR3 sequence is 14 residues long. V lost 3 bases and J 1 base, leaving 9 bases between the germline ends. Germline lookup yields CDR1 KGHSH and CDR2 LQKENI. CDR3 protein: CASSPRTENTEAFF. Written as DNA, the CDR3 is TGTGCCAGCTCACCTAGAACAGAGAACACTGAAGCTTTCTTT.

V gene TRBV30 combines with J gene TRBJ1-6; D unclear. V was shortened by 5 bases and J by 0 bases, with 23 bases between the two germline ends. In germline, CDR1 is GTSNPN, CDR2 SVGIG (reference sequence). CDR3 length equals 19 residues. For the CDR3, the DNA is TGTGCCTGGGGCCCAACCCCTATGGACGGGAGCTCCTATAATTCACCCCTCCACTTT. It translates to CAWGPTPMDGSSYNSPLHF.

J is TRBJ2-7 and V is TRBV4-2, with TRBD2 matching 7 bases. There are 14 residues in the CDR3. J was trimmed by 5 bases and V by 2 bases; bases with no gene match: 6. The germline V gene has CDR1 LGHNA and CDR2 YNFKEQ. The CDR3 DNA reads as TGTGCCAGCAGCCAACGAGCGGGAAGGAACGAGCAGTACTTC. Translating gives CASSQRAGRNEQYF.

In DNA form, the CDR3 reads TGTGCCAGCAGTTTAGGCCGCCAGATCTACGAGCAGTACTTC. Translated: CASSLGRQIYEQYF. The rearrangement uses TRBV27 and TRBJ2-7; unclear D gene. CDR1 is MNHEY and CDR2 is SMNVEV in the germline V gene (reference sequence). V lost 2 bases to trimming and J lost 3 bases, with 11 bases between them. This CDR3 has 14 amino acids.

The genes are TRBV10-3 and TRBJ2-7; perhaps TRBD2 as D (5 bases). Trimming shortened V by 10 bases and J by 7 bases, and 17 bases separated the two germline ends. The CDR3 runs to 12 residues. Germline CDR1 ENHRY, CDR2 SYGVKD. The CDR3 DNA follows: TGTGCCACCTCGGACTCCCGTACGGAGCAGTACTTC. Its translation is CATSDSRTEQYF.

The V and J genes are TRBV4-1 and TRBJ2-1; 8 bases fit TRBD2. V dropped 2 bases and J dropped 6; count of bases not matched to a gene: 9. This CDR3 has 16 amino acids. The germline V gene has CDR1 MGHRA and CDR2 YSYEKL. CDR3: CASSQWSSGSGNEQFF. CDR3 in DNA: TGCGCCAGCAGCCAATGGTCGAGCGGGAGCGGCAATGAGCAGTTCTTC.

The chain joins TRBV7-2 to TRBJ2-1; the D is unclear. Between the trimmed V and J ends, which lost 5 bases and 6 bases, there was a span of 8 bases. The length of the CDR3 is 12 residues. Germline V gives CDR1 SGHTA, CDR2 FQGNSA. CDR3 nucleotides: TGTGCCAGCAGCCCACTTTTCAATGAGCAGTTCTTC. This translates into CASSPLFNEQFF.

The genes are TRBV28 and TRBJ2-5; 7 bases align to TRBD2. The better agreement between TRBJ2-7 and the DNA end casts doubt on the J call. The CDR3 spans 14 residues. Germline V gene data show CDR1 as MDHEN and CDR2 as SYDVKM. The CDR3 region is CASNSMTSRYEQYF. The CDR3 coding sequence is TGTGCCAGCAACTCGATGACTAGCCGCTACGAGCAGTACTTC.

V is TRBV5-4 and J is TRBJ2-3; TRBD2 agrees at 7 bases. The CDR3 length is 16 residues. With V trimmed by 0 bases and J by 2 bases, 6 bases remained unmatched. Germline CDR1 and CDR2: SGHNT and YYREEE (reference sequence). CDR3 in amino acids: CASSLVQAGNTDTQYF. The CDR3 DNA reads as TGTGCCAGCAGCTTGGTTCAAGCGGGGAACACAGATACGCAGTATTTT.

This chain joins TRBV5-1 and TRBJ2-2; possibly TRBD2 for D (5 bases). V was pared by 2 bases and J by 5 bases, with 10 bases between. Germline V CDR1 and CDR2: SGHRS, YFSETQ. The CDR3 covers 14 residues. CDR3 region: CASSFASRTGELFF. The CDR3 DNA reads as TGCGCCAGCAGCTTCGCTAGCCGGACCGGGGAGCTGTTTTTT. The variable domain in full, completed from reference TRBV5-1 and TRBJ2-2, reads KAGVTQTPRYLIKTRGQQVTLSCSPISGHRSVSWYQQTPGQGLQFLFEYFSETQRNKGNFPGRFSGRQFSNSRSEMNVSTLELGDSALYLCASSFASRTGELFFGEGSRLTVL.

V usage is TRBV5-8 and J usage is TRBJ1-2, with TRBD1 matching over 8 bases. Losses at the gene ends were 4 bases for V and 3 bases for J; bases not matched to a gene: 8. CDR3 size: 15 residues. Per the germline V gene, CDR1 is SGHTS and CDR2 is YDEGEE. DNA for the CDR3: TGTGCCAGCAGCATTCGGGACAGGATGCACTATGGCTACACCTTC. Protein sequence: CASSIRDRMHYGYTF. Full variable domain (rest looked up from reference TRBV5-8 and TRBJ1-2): EAGVTQSPTHLIKTRGQQATLRCSPISGHTSVYWYQQALGLGLQFLLWYDEGEERNRGNFPPRFSGRQFPNYSSELNVNALELEDSALYLCASSIRDRMHYGYTFGSGTRLTVV.

This chain uses TRBV25-1 with TRBJ2-2; 10 bases align to TRBD2. Trimming removed 8 bases from V and 5 bases from J; junction bases left unmatched: 8. The CDR3 loop spans 15 amino acids. Looked up from germline, CDR1 is MGHDK and CDR2 is SYGVNS. The CDR3 loop is CASLPGLASTGELFF. The DNA for the CDR3 is TGTGCCAGCCTCCCGGGACTAGCGTCTACCGGGGAGCTGTTTTTT.

The chain joins TRBV5-1 to TRBJ2-7; D is tentatively TRBD1 or TRBD2 (5 bases each). Trimming cost V 4 bases and J 2 bases, with 13 bases left between them. This CDR3 contains 14 residues. CDR1 and CDR2 from the germline V gene are SGHRS and YFSETQ. Here the CDR3 DNA reads TGCGCCAGCAGCCCAATAGGGGAGACCTACGAGCAGTACTTC. The encoded protein is CASSPIGETYEQYF.

This clone is a singleton in its sample. The chain recombines TRBV27 with TRBJ2-7; 9 positions match TRBD2. The V and J ends lost 7 bases and 0 bases, in that order; junction bases with no gene match: 4. The germline CDR1 and CDR2 sequences are MNHEY and SMNVEV (reference sequence). The CDR3 has 14 amino acids. The CDR3 spells CASTPSGNSYEQYF. As DNA, the CDR3 is TGTGCCAGCACCCCTAGCGGGAACTCCTACGAGCAGTACTTC.

The V gene is TRBV4-1, the J gene TRBJ1-1; 9 nucleotides line up with TRBD1. Per germline, CDR1 MGHRA and CDR2 YSYEKL. CDR3 length equals 17 residues. J gave up 4 bases and V 5 bases, and 14 bases lay outside the gene matches. CDR3 in DNA: TGCGCCAGCAGCTTTTATCTACAGGGGGCGCGTGGCACTGAAGCTTTCTTT. This translates into CASSFYLQGARGTEAFF.

In its sample, this clone was seen once. This chain links TRBV6-5 with TRBJ2-3; 8 positions agree with TRBD2. Trimming at V came to 5 bases and at J to 6 bases, leaving 10 bases not matched to a gene. The CDR3 extends over 15 amino acids. Germline V CDR1 and CDR2: MNHEY, SVGAGI. This CDR3 reads CASSIAGRLPDTQYF. The CDR3 DNA reads as TGTGCCAGCAGTATAGCGGGAAGGTTGCCGGATACGCAGTATTTT.

The chain is built from TRBV28 and TRBJ2-7, with unresolved D. Germline V gene data show CDR1 as MDHEN and CDR2 as SYDVKM. Trimming removed 3 bases at V and 0 bases at J, with 12 bases between. The CDR3 is made up of 15 amino acids. In DNA, the CDR3 is TGTGCCAGCAGTTTTCTTTCGTGGGCCTCCTACGAGCAGTACTTC. Translating gives CASSFLSWASYEQYF.

The rearrangement joins TRBV5-5 to TRBJ2-2; 9 positions match TRBD1. The trim removed 1 base at V and 7 bases at J, leaving 8 bases unmatched. Per germline, CDR1 SGHKS and CDR2 YYEKEE (reference sequence). There are 16 residues in the CDR3. DNA for the CDR3: TGTGCCAGCAGCTTGCGAGGACAGGGGACAGACGGGGAGCTGTTTTTT. Translation: CASSLRGQGTDGELFF.

J is TRBJ1-1 and V is TRBV25-1; 8 bases agree with TRBD1. The germline V gene has CDR1 MGHDK and CDR2 SYGVNS. Losses at the gene ends were 6 bases for V and 5 bases for J; bases not matched to a gene: 5. The CDR3 loop spans 13 amino acids. The CDR3 DNA reads as TGTGCCAGCAGAGAACAGGGGGGAACTGAAGCTTTCTTT. Translated, it gives CASREQGGTEAFF.

The chain joins TRBV5-1 to TRBJ2-7; 9 bases fit TRBD2. The V gene end was trimmed by 0 bases and the J gene end by 2 bases; junction bases not matched to a gene: 3. In germline, CDR1 is SGHRS, CDR2 YFSETQ. This CDR3 region has 15 residues. The CDR3 here is CASSLDPSGTYEQYF. Here the CDR3 DNA reads TGCGCCAGCAGCTTGGATCCTAGCGGGACCTACGAGCAGTACTTC.

This chain uses TRBV23-1 with TRBJ1-2; 8 nucleotides line up with TRBD1. TRBV23-1 counts as an open reading frame of uncertain function. J gave up 3 bases and V 8 bases, and 2 bases lay outside the gene matches. The CDR3 loop spans 12 amino acids. The CDR3 region has the DNA TGCGCCAGCCGACAGGGGCACTATGGCTACACCTTC. Translating gives CASRQGHYGYTF.

The DNA of the CDR3 is TGCGCCAGCAGCCAAGTTTCAGGGTCGTCGAACACCGGGGAGCTGTTTTTT. It translates to CASSQVSGSSNTGELFF. J is TRBJ2-2 and V is TRBV4-1, with D possibly matching TRBD1 (5 bases). The CDR3 has 17 residues. Germline V gene data show CDR1 as MGHRA and CDR2 as YSYEKL. V lost 1 base to trimming and J lost 0 bases, with 12 bases between them.

This sequence joins TRBV13 and TRBJ2-6; possible D gene TRBD2, 5 bases. Trimming pared 7 bases from V and 1 base from J, leaving 11 bases between. CDR3 size: 15 residues. Germline values: CDR1 PRHDT, CDR2 FYEKMQ (reference sequence). The chain's CDR3 is CASTRGGSGANVLTF. The CDR3, as DNA: TGTGCCAGCACCCGCGGAGGATCTGGGGCCAACGTCCTGACTTTC. Full variable domain (remainder filled in from reference TRBV13 and TRBJ2-6): AAGVIQSPRHLIKEKRETATLKCYPIPRHDTVYWYQQGPGQDPQFLISFYEKMQSDKGSIPDRFSAQQFSDYHSELNMSSLELGDSALYFCASTRGGSGANVLTFGAGSRLTVL.